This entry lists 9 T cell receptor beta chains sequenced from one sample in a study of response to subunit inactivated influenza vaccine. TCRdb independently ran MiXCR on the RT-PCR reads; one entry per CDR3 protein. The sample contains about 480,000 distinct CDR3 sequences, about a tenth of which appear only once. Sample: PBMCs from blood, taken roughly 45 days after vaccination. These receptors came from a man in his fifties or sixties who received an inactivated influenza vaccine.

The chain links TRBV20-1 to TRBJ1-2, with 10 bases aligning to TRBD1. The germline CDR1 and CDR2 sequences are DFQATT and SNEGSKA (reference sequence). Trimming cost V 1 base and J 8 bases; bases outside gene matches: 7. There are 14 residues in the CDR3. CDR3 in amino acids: CSARARQGAGGYTF. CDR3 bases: TGCAGTGCTAGAGCCAGACAGGGGGCTGGAGGCTACACCTTC.

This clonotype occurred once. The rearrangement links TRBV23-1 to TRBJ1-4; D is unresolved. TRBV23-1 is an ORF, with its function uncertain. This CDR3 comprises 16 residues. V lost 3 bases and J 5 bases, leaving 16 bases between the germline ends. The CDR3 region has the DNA TGCGCCAGCAGTCATGTAAGAACCGACGCCAATGAAAAACTGTTTTTT. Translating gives CASSHVRTDANEKLFF.

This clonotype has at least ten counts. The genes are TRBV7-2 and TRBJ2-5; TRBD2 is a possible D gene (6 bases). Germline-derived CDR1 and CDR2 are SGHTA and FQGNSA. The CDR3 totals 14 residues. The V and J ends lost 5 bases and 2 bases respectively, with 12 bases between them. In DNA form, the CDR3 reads TGTGCCAGCAGCCATATAGCGGTTCAAGAGACCCAGTACTTC. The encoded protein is CASSHIAVQETQYF.

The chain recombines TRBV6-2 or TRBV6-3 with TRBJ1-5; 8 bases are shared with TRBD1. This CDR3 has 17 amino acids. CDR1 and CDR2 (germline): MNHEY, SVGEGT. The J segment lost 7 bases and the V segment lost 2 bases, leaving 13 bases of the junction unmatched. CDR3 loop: CASSYALDRGRIQPQHF. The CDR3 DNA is TGTGCCAGCAGTTACGCCCTAGACAGGGGTCGTATACAGCCCCAGCATTTT.

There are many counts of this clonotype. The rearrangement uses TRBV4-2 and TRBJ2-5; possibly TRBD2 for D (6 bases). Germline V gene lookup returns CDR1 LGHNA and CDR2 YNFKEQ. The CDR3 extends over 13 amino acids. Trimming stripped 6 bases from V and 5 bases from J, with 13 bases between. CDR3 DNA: TGTGCCAGCAGTCCCCCGGGGGTTGAGACCCAGTACTTC. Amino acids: CASSPPGVETQYF.

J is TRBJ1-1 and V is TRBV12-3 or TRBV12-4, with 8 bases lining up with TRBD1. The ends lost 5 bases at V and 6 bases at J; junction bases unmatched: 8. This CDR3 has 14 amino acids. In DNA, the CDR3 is TGTGCCAGCAGTCTCGGGACAGGCAGTGCTGAAGCTTTCTTT. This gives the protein CASSLGTGSAEAFF.

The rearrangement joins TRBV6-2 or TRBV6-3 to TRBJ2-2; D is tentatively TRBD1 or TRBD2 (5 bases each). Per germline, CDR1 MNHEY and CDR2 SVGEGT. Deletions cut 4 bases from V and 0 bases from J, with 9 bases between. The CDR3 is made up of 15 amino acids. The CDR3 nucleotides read TGTGCCAGCAGTTTTGGGGGTCCGAACACCGGGGAGCTGTTTTTT. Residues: CASSFGGPNTGELFF.

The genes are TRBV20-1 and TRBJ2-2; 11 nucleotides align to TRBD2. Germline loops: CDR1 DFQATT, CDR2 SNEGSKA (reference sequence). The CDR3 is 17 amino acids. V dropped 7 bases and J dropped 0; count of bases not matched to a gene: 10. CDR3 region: CSVSRTSGRPNTGELFF. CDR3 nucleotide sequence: TGCAGTGTTAGTCGGACTAGCGGGCGCCCGAACACCGGGGAGCTGTTTTTT.

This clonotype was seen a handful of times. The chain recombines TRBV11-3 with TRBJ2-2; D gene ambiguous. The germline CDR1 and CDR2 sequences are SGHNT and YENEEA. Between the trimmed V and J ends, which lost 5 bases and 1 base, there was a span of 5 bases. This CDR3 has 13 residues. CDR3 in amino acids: CASSRVNTGELFF. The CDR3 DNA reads TGTGCCAGCAGCCGGGTGAACACCGGGGAGCTGTTTTTT.